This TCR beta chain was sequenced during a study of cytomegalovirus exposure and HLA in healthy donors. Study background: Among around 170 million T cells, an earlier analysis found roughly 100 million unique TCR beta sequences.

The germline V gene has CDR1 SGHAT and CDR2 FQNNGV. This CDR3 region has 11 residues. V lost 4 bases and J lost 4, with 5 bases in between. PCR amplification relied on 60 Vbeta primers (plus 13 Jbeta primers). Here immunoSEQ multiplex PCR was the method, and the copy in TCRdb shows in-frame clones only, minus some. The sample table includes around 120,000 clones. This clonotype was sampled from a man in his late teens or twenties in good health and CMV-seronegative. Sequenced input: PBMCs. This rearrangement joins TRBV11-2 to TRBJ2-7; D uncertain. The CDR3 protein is CASSWSYEQYF. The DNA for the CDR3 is TGTGCCAGCAGCTGGAGTTACGAGCAGTACTTC.